Included here is one TCR beta chain sequence, with context. Germline V lookup: CDR1 LNHDA, CDR2 SQIVND (reference sequence). This CDR3 has 15 amino acids. The ends lost 1 base at V and 6 bases at J; junction bases unmatched: 5. The data are from a study of blood T cell repertoires in COVID-19. Background on the study: Researchers got acute and convalescent COVID-19 samples from the United States, Italy and Spain. Sample material is recorded as cDNA or gDNA derived from T cells, B-cell-depleted T cells, or PBMCs.

As originally analysed: From reference gene primer amplification, estimates of nucleated cell counts were derived. Measured with immunoSEQ multiplex PCR; TCRdb has only the in-frame clones, and not every one. Clone size and V and J calls were adopted from that table, with D and trimming inferred from the DNA. The table lists approximately 220,000 clones, about 85% of them singletons. The source material was peripheral blood. The source of this sequence is a man aged 50 to 59 who had recovered from COVID-19. The chain links TRBV19 to TRBJ2-2; 7 nucleotides align to TRBD1. The CDR3 coding sequence is TGTGCCAGTAGTATAGCGGGACAGAATCCCGGGGAGCTGTTTTTT. This sequence encodes CASSIAGQNPGELFF.